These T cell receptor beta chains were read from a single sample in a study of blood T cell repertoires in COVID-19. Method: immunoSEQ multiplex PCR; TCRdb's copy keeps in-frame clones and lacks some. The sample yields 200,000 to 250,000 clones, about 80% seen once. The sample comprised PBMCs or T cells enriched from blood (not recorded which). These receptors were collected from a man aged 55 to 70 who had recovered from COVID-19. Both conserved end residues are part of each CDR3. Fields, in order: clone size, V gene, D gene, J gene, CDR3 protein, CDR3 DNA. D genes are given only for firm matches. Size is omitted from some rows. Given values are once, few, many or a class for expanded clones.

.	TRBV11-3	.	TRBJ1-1	CASSLVEATEAFF	TGTGCCAGCAGCTTAGTGGAGGCCACTGAAGCTTTCTTT
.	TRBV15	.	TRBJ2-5	CATSREREETQYF	TGTGCCACCAGCAGAGAGAGGGAAGAGACCCAGTACTTC
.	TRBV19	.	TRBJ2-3	CASSATGAGDTQYF	TGTGCCAGTAGTGCCACAGGTGCTGGAGATACGCAGTATTTT
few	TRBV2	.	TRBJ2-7	CATAGFEQYF	TGTGCCACGGCGGGCTTCGAGCAGTACTTC
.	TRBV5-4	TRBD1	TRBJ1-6	CASSLRAGTGTSYNSPLHF	TGTGCCAGCAGCTTGAGGGCCGGGACAGGGACCTCCTATAATTCACCCCTCCACTTT
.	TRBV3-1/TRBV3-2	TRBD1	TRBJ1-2	CASSQEDRGGGYTF	TGTGCCAGCAGCCAAGAGGACAGGGGGGGTGGCTACACCTTC
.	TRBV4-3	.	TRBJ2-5	CASSRDSTPQETQYF	TGCGCCAGCAGCCGGGACTCCACTCCCCAAGAGACCCAGTACTTC
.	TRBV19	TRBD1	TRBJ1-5	CASSLDRDNQPQHF	TGTGCCAGTAGTTTGGACAGGGACAATCAGCCCCAGCATTTT
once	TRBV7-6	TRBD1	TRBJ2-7	CASSRGQGSFYEQYF	TGTGCCAGCAGCAGGGGACAGGGGAGTTTCTACGAGCAGTACTTC
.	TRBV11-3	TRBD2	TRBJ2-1	CASSLEGTSGIRRNNEQFF	TGTGCCAGCAGCTTAGAAGGGACTAGCGGCATTAGGCGGAACAATGAGCAGTTCTTC
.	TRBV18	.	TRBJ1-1	CASSPEGQSPEAFF	TGTGCCAGCTCACCCGAAGGACAGTCCCCTGAAGCTTTCTTT
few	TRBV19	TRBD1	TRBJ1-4	CASSLGTGVEKLFF	TGTGCCAGTAGTCTTGGGACAGGGGTCGAAAAACTGTTTTTT
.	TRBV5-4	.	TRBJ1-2	CASSLDRANYGYTF	TGTGCCAGCAGCTTGGACAGGGCTAACTATGGCTACACCTTC
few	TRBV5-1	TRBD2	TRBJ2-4	CASSPERRGGPGDIQYF	TGCGCCAGCAGCCCGGAAAGGCGGGGGGGCCCAGGGGACATTCAGTACTTC
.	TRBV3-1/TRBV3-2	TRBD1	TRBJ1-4	CASRDRVREKLFF	TGTGCCAGCAGGGACAGGGTCCGTGAAAAACTGTTTTTT
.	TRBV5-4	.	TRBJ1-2	CASSLRYGGGGYTF	TGTGCCAGCAGCTTGCGTTATGGGGGAGGTGGCTACACCTTC
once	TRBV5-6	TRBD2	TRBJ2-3	CASSPLGSGGWTDTQYF	TGTGCCAGCAGCCCATTGGGTAGCGGGGGTTGGACAGATACGCAGTATTTT